This T cell receptor (beta chain) was captured in a study of identical twins. Whole-study findings and limits: Conclusions rested on cross-sectional statistics rather than following the same donors.

The donors were all healthy and Caucasian. Regarding this clonotype: Its antigen is unknown.

TCRdb reanalysed the 5' RACE reads using MiXCR and keeps one entry per CDR3 protein. The table includes 470,000 or so distinct CDR3 sequences, 20% to 25% detected once. Germline values: CDR1 MNHEY, CDR2 SVGAGI. This CDR3 comprises 14 residues. The V end was cut by 4 bases, the J end by 1 base, with 10 bases between. The same sample was also studied in work on T cells expressing NK-cell markers. As that report states: Underlying the TCR beta repertoires were sorted CD3+CD56+NKG2C+, CD3+CD56+NKG2C- and CD3+CD56-NKG2C+ T cells. Most of the eight sequenced donors were HCMV-seropositive; one was seronegative.

The sample comprised CD4+ T cells sorted from blood. This clonotype was obtained from a woman between 18 and 30 years old in good health. This sequence joins TRBV6-5 and TRBJ1-1; D unresolved. The CDR3 loop is CASSSQGPNTEAFF. In nucleotides, the CDR3 is TGTGCCAGCAGTTCCCAAGGACCGAACACTGAAGCTTTCTTT.